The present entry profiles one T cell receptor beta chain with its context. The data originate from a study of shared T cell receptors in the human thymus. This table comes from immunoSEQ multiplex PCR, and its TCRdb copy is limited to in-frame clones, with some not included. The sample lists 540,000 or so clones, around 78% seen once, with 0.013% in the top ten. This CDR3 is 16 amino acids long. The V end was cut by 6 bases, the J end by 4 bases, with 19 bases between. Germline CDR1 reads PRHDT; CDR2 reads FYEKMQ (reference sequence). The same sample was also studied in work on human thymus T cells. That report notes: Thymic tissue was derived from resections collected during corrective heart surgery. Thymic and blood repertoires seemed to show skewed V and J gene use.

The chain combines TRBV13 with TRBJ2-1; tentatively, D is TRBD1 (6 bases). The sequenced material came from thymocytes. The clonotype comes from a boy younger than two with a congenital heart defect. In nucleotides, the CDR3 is TGTGCCAGCAGTCTCTTAGGGGGACACGGGTACAATGAGCAGTTCTTC. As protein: CASSLLGGHGYNEQFF.